This T cell receptor (beta chain) was recorded in a study of vaccination and CD4 T cells after COVID-19. To note about this clonotype: Its antigen is unknown.

Germline assignment: CDR1 SGHTA and CDR2 FQGNSA. This CDR3 comprises 13 residues. Trimming stripped 5 bases from V and 10 bases from J, with 15 bases between. Treatment: approximately nine-day PBMC culture with coronavirus spike peptide pools or control peptides (ViraFEST assay). The Oncomine TCR Beta short-read assay was applied to DNA of cultured CD4+ T cells. A single record per CDR3 protein comes from TCRdb applying MiXCR to the PCR reads. The table records about 6,800 distinct CDR3 sequences, more than 60% of them present only once. This TCR came from a human donor who had recovered from COVID-19. Sequenced input: CD4+ T cells from blood, cultured in vitro. V and J are TRBV7-2 and TRBJ1-5; no reliable D call. The CDR3 here is CASSPPSGDPQHF. The CDR3 bases are TGTGCCAGCAGCCCCCCTTCAGGCGATCCCCAGCATTTT.